This paragraph reports one TCR beta chain. Assay: immunoSEQ multiplex PCR; the TCRdb copy retains only in-frame clones and omits some. This sample yields some 260,000 clones, of which approximately 88% are seen a single time; about 0.7% belongs to the top ten. These data come from a study of blood T cell repertoires in COVID-19. Study-level background: Researchers got acute and convalescent COVID-19 samples from the United States, Italy and Spain.

The receptor was derived from a human donor in a cohort sampled during active COVID-19. Sample: peripheral blood.

The CDR3 DNA sequence: TGTGCCAGTCGACACCGGGACAGAATCACCGGGGAGCTGTTTTTT. Encoded protein: CASRHRDRITGELFF. The J gene is TRBJ2-2, the V gene TRBV19; 7 positions match TRBD1. Germline trimming cut 8 bases from V and 4 bases from J; bases unmatched to any gene: 10. CDR3 length: 15 amino acids. Germline V lookup: CDR1 LNHDA, CDR2 SQIVND (reference sequence).